This is a list of T cell receptor beta chains from one sample in a study of OX40 agonist ivuxolimab in advanced cancers. Using immunoSEQ multiplex PCR, the repertoire was profiled, and TCRdb retains in-frame clones only, with some absent. The repertoire has approximately 76,000 clones, approximately 85% of them found once; the top ten carry 5% to 7%. Specimen: CD4+ or CD8+ T cells sorted from blood, collected in a trial of the OX40 agonist ivuxolimab. The origin of the receptors is an adult with an advanced solid tumor such as melanoma, head and neck, liver or kidney cancer. Both conserved end residues are part of each CDR3. D genes are given only for firm matches. Some rows mark clone size as missing; the rest say once, few, many or name a class of expanded clone.

length: 12
V: TRBV10-2
J: TRBJ2-7
D: NA
size: few
DNA: TGCGCCACTAGGGACACCGACTACGAGCAGTACTTC
CDR3: CATRDTDYEQYF

length: 18
V: TRBV5-1
J: TRBJ1-5
D: TRBD1
size: NA
DNA: TGCGCCAGCAGCTTGTCCGGGACAGGAGAGAATAGCAATCAGCCCCAGCATTTT
CDR3: CASSLSGTGENSNQPQHF

length: 16
V: TRBV6-1
J: TRBJ2-2
D: NA
size: NA
DNA: TGTGCCAGCAGTGAATCCCTACGGAGGGTGGCCGGGGAGCTGTTTTTT
CDR3: CASSESLRRVAGELFF

length: 13
V: TRBV7-3
J: TRBJ2-5
D: NA
size: NA
DNA: TGTGCCAGCAGCTTAACCCCCCAAGAGACCCAGTACTTC
CDR3: CASSLTPQETQYF

length: 14
V: TRBV14
J: TRBJ2-3
D: NA
size: NA
DNA: TGTGCCAGCAGCCCCTACCGAGGCACAGATACGCAGTATTTT
CDR3: CASSPYRGTDTQYF

length: 14
V: TRBV5-1
J: TRBJ1-4
D: NA
size: NA
DNA: TGCGCCAGCAGCTTGGAGGGAGGGACTGAAAAACTGTTTTTT
CDR3: CASSLEGGTEKLFF

length: 14
V: TRBV9
J: TRBJ2-3
D: NA
size: NA
DNA: TGTGCCAGCAGCTACAACAGGGTTACAGATACGCAGTATTTT
CDR3: CASSYNRVTDTQYF

length: 15
V: TRBV7-9
J: TRBJ2-5
D: NA
size: NA
DNA: TGTGCCAGCAGCTCCGCAGGGTCGTGGCAAGAGACCCAGTACTTC
CDR3: CASSSAGSWQETQYF

length: 12
V: TRBV12-1
J: TRBJ2-7
D: NA
size: few
DNA: TGTGCCAGCAGCACCCCCACGCGGCAAGGGGGTTTC
CDR3: CASSTPTRQGGF

length: 13
V: TRBV2
J: TRBJ1-3
D: NA
size: NA
DNA: TGTGCCAGCAGTGCGGGAACTGGAAACACCATATATTTT
CDR3: CASSAGTGNTIYF

length: 15
V: TRBV9
J: TRBJ2-7
D: NA
size: once
DNA: TGTGCCAGCAGCGTAGAAGGTACAGTAGCCTACGAGCAGTACTTC
CDR3: CASSVEGTVAYEQYF

length: 15
V: TRBV4-3
J: TRBJ1-2
D: TRBD1
size: NA
DNA: TGCGCCAGCAGCCAGACAGACAGGGACATGGATGGCTACACCTTC
CDR3: CASSQTDRDMDGYTF

length: 14
V: TRBV5-6
J: TRBJ1-2
D: NA
size: NA
DNA: TGTGCCAGCAGCTTGAGGGGTTTCGACTATGGCTACACCTTC
CDR3: CASSLRGFDYGYTF

length: 15
V: TRBV4-1
J: TRBJ2-5
D: TRBD1
size: NA
DNA: TGCGCCAGCAGCCAAACCGACAGGGGATGGGAGACTCAGTACTTC
CDR3: CASSQTDRGWETQYF